This T cell receptor (beta chain) was recorded in a study of blood T cells in healthy people across ages. The CDR3 runs 15 residues. Germline V gene sequence: CDR1 LGHNA, CDR2 YSLEER. V was cut by 1 base and J by 2 bases, with 11 bases left in between. Primers used in a second PCR of about 6 to 11 cycles were a sample-barcoded 5' primer and a J-beta primer mix. MiXCR, run by TCRdb on the 5' RACE reads, gives a single entry per CDR3 protein. Altogether roughly 1 million distinct CDR3 sequences are present, about 25% being singletons, with the ten largest covering approximately 0.71%. The sample was also linked to a second study, of T cells of mothers and their children.

The sequencing sample was made of blood. The rearrangement links TRBV4-3 to TRBJ1-1; D unclear. The TCR originated in a girl aged 2-9 years in good health. Here the CDR3 reads CASSQGPLDNTEAFF. CDR3 DNA: TGCGCCAGCAGCCAAGGCCCCCTCGACAACACTGAAGCTTTCTTT.